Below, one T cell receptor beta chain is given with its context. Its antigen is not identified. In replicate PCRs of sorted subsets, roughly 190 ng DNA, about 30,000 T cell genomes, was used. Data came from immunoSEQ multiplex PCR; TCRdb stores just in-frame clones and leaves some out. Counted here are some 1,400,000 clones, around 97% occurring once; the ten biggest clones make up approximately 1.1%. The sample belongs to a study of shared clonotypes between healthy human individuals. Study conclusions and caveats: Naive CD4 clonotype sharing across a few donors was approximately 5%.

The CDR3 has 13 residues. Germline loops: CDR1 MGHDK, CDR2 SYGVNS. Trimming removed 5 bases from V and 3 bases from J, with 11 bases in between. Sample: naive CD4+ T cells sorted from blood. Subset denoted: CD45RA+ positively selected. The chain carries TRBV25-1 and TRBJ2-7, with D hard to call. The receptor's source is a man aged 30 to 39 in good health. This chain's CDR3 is CASSYGSDYEQYF. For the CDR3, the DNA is TGTGCCAGCAGTTATGGCAGTGACTACGAGCAGTACTTC.